This is a list of T cell receptor beta chains from one sample in a study of T cells expressing NK-cell markers. Using the 5' RACE reads, TCRdb records one entry per CDR3 protein without DNA. The sample totals roughly 430,000 distinct CDR3 sequences. Material for sequencing was blood T cells: a sorted CD56 or NKG2C T cell subset, CD4+ or CD8+ T cells, or bulk PBMC T cells (not recorded which). Receptors were obtained from a woman between 18 and 69 years old in good health. CDR3s include the opening cysteine and the closing phenylalanine or tryptophan.

cdr3_aa: CASSQDGTAGETQYF; v_call: TRBV4-3; j_call: TRBJ2-5
cdr3_aa: CASSFGFRGTLRNEQFF; v_call: TRBV7-2; j_call: TRBJ2-1
cdr3_aa: CSVEARDRDSYGYTF; v_call: TRBV29-1; j_call: TRBJ1-2
cdr3_aa: CASSLNPSGTSGPSSYNEQFF; v_call: TRBV7-6; j_call: TRBJ2-1
cdr3_aa: CAWSGGLGETQYF; v_call: TRBV30; j_call: TRBJ2-5
cdr3_aa: CASSFGGYTGELFF; v_call: TRBV12-3/TRBV12-4; j_call: TRBJ2-2
cdr3_aa: CASSLLDATEAFF; v_call: TRBV27; j_call: TRBJ1-1
cdr3_aa: CSAPSGRASTGEQFF; v_call: TRBV20-1; j_call: TRBJ2-1
cdr3_aa: CASSSSPTGTHEQYF; v_call: TRBV7-2; j_call: TRBJ2-7
cdr3_aa: CAIRTRVRFYEQYF; v_call: TRBV3-1; j_call: TRBJ2-7
cdr3_aa: CASDGTESSTDTQYF; v_call: TRBV30; j_call: TRBJ2-3
cdr3_aa: CASSFEARGTQYF; v_call: TRBV12-3/TRBV12-4; j_call: TRBJ2-3
cdr3_aa: CSGVPDNEQFF; v_call: TRBV29-1; j_call: TRBJ2-1
cdr3_aa: CASTRTGGTGELFF; v_call: TRBV9; j_call: TRBJ2-2
cdr3_aa: CASSLGQGAPGIYGYTF; v_call: TRBV12-3/TRBV12-4; j_call: TRBJ1-2
cdr3_aa: CASSLVAGANTGELFF; v_call: TRBV7-8; j_call: TRBJ2-2
cdr3_aa: CSVAGSPNYGYTF; v_call: TRBV20-1; j_call: TRBJ1-2
cdr3_aa: CASSSAGDRQPQHF; v_call: TRBV7-9; j_call: TRBJ1-5
cdr3_aa: CASSRGDRVGGELFF; v_call: TRBV5-5; j_call: TRBJ2-2
cdr3_aa: CASSPGTGNRVGEKLFF; v_call: TRBV4-2; j_call: TRBJ1-4
cdr3_aa: CASSFPISAGRDLQYF; v_call: TRBV12-3/TRBV12-4; j_call: TRBJ2-7
cdr3_aa: CASSYGTSGFYEQYF; v_call: TRBV6-5; j_call: TRBJ2-7
cdr3_aa: CASSLLGGNRNTEAFF; v_call: TRBV28; j_call: TRBJ1-1
cdr3_aa: CSVETRGVNIQYF; v_call: TRBV29-1; j_call: TRBJ2-4
cdr3_aa: CASTVYEVGGSPLHF; v_call: TRBV9; j_call: TRBJ1-6
cdr3_aa: CASSLGLNPTKQFF; v_call: TRBV7-2; j_call: TRBJ2-1
cdr3_aa: CASSRLWDLSSVELFF; v_call: TRBV4-3; j_call: TRBJ2-2
cdr3_aa: CASSHLEHFQETQYF; v_call: TRBV4-3; j_call: TRBJ2-5
cdr3_aa: CASSDLESSGNTIYF; v_call: TRBV6-1; j_call: TRBJ1-3
cdr3_aa: CASSPTDFSTDTQYF; v_call: TRBV7-3; j_call: TRBJ2-3
cdr3_aa: CASASATNEKLFF; v_call: TRBV6-1; j_call: TRBJ1-4
cdr3_aa: CASSSSPGTVGYTF; v_call: TRBV7-9; j_call: TRBJ1-2
cdr3_aa: CASSVGPDYNEQFF; v_call: TRBV10-1; j_call: TRBJ2-1